This T cell receptor beta chain was retrieved from a study of beta chain features in type 1 diabetes. About the research overall: Examination of sorted cells across all samples involved approximately 100,000,000 cells. Study-level results: Type 1 diabetes patients had moderately but significantly shorter TCRB CDR3s in all four CD4+ subsets.

What was sequenced were expressed TCRB transcripts, since all of the isolated RNA had been reverse transcribed. Roughly 3.5 million reads per sample on average were obtained from naive, central memory and regulatory T cell samples. Sequencing was performed with immunoSEQ multiplex PCR; in TCRdb, only in-frame clones are kept and a portion is missing. The sample includes around 710,000 clones, approximately 13% seen only once; the top ten take more than 0.1%. In the case of this clone: Antigen specificity is unknown. Other DNA sequences in the same sample also yield this CDR3.

Sequencing was performed on naive CD4+ T cells from blood. This clonotype originated in a man under 40 with type 1 diabetes.

The CDR3 DNA reads TGTGCCAGCAGATCATACAATGAGCAGTTCTTC. It translates to CASRSYNEQFF. The chain couples TRBV25-1 to TRBJ2-1, with D unclear. The CDR3 runs 11 residues. V gave up 6 bases and J gave up 4 bases, with 4 bases separating them. Germline V gives CDR1 MGHDK, CDR2 SYGVNS.